Each of the 5 T cell receptor beta chains below was sequenced from the same sample in a study of response to subunit inactivated influenza vaccine. MiXCR, applied by TCRdb to the RT-PCR reads, yields one record per CDR3 protein. The table shows around 480,000 distinct CDR3 sequences, with approximately 15% occurring only once. Sequencing used CD4+ T cells sorted from PBMCs, obtained approximately 25 months after vaccination. These receptors all come from a man aged 50 to 69 who received an inactivated influenza vaccine.

The CDR3 region is CATSTGLAGDVAKNIQYF. The DNA of the CDR3 is TGTGCCACCAGCACAGGACTAGCGGGGGATGTAGCCAAAAACATTCAGTACTTC. V is TRBV15 and J is TRBJ2-4; 13 nucleotides align to TRBD2. The CDR3 has 18 residues. The J segment lost 0 bases and the V segment lost 4 bases, leaving 6 bases of the junction unmatched. Germline V gene sequence: CDR1 LNHNV, CDR2 YYDKDF (reference sequence).

This chain joins TRBV7-2 and TRBJ2-3; TRBD2 matches at 9 bases. CDR1 and CDR2 (germline): SGHTA, FQGNSA. V lost 0 bases, J lost 6 bases, and 10 bases stayed unmatched. The CDR3 extends over 17 amino acids. In DNA form, the CDR3 reads TGTGCCAGCAGCTTAGCATCGGCCAGCGGGAGGATCGATACGCAGTATTTT. It yields the protein CASSLASASGRIDTQYF. Filled out from reference TRBV7-2 and TRBJ2-3, the complete variable domain reads GAGVSQSPSNKVTEKGKDVELRCDPISGHTALYWYRQSLGQGLEFLIYFQGNSAPDKSGLPSDRFSAERTGGSVSTLTIQRTQQEDSAVYLCASSLASASGRIDTQYFGPGTRLTVL.

This clonotype was recorded many times. The CDR3 loop is CASSLDWTGADTQYF. For the CDR3, the DNA is TGCGCCAGCAGCTTGGATTGGACAGGGGCTGATACGCAGTATTTT. The chain uses TRBV5-1 and TRBJ2-3; 9 bases are shared with TRBD1. The CDR3 runs 15 residues. Looked up from germline, CDR1 is SGHRS and CDR2 is YFSETQ. V gave up 0 bases and J gave up 6 bases; unmatched junction bases: 5.

The chain employs TRBV20-1 and TRBJ2-7; 13 nucleotides line up with TRBD2. Germline assignment: CDR1 DFQATT and CDR2 SNEGSKA (reference sequence). The CDR3 totals 15 residues. V lost 5 bases, J lost 3 bases, and 7 bases stayed unmatched. The CDR3 is CSAQKGTSGDYEQYF. The CDR3, as DNA: TGCAGTGCTCAAAAAGGGACTAGCGGGGACTACGAGCAGTACTTC.

There are a few counts of this clonotype. The chain carries TRBV6-2 or TRBV6-3 and TRBJ2-7; the match to TRBD2 covers 13 bases. CDR1 and CDR2 (germline): MNHEY, SVGEGT. J gave up 2 bases and V 6 bases, and 4 bases lay outside the gene matches. The CDR3 has 15 amino acids. The CDR3 nucleotides read TGTGCCAGCAGGCGGACTAGCGGGGGAACCTACGAGCAGTACTTC. The encoded protein is CASRRTSGGTYEQYF.